The 15 T cell receptor beta chains given below trace back to one sample, sequenced in a study of blood T cell repertoires in COVID-19. The protocol was immunoSEQ multiplex PCR, while the TCRdb copy is restricted to in-frame clones and leaves out a portion. The sample consists of some 350,000 clones, around nine tenths of them appearing once. Sequencing was performed on peripheral blood. The receptors were sampled from a human donor in a cohort sampled during active COVID-19.

The V call is TRBV7-9, the J call TRBJ2-2; possible D gene TRBD2, 5 bases. The germline gives CDR1 SEHNR, CDR2 FQNEAQ (reference sequence). With 7 bases removed from V and 3 bases from J, the gap between germline ends came to 24 bases. The CDR3 loop spans 18 amino acids. CDR3 amino acids: CASNTPTPGILHTGELFF. Here the CDR3 DNA reads TGTGCCAGCAACACTCCCACCCCCGGGATTTTGCACACCGGGGAGCTGTTTTTT. The full variable domain, with the rest looked up from reference TRBV7-9 and TRBJ2-2, is DTGVSQNPRHKITKRGQNVTFRCDPISEHNRLYWYRQTLGQGPEFLTYFQNEAQLEKSRLLSDRFSAERPKGSFSTLEIQRTEQGDSAMYLCASNTPTPGILHTGELFFGEGSRLTVL.

The rearrangement uses TRBV2 and TRBJ2-7; the match to TRBD2 covers 9 bases. Germline V CDR1 and CDR2: SNHLY, FYNNEI. Trimming took 7 bases from V and 2 from J; bases not matched to a gene: 6. The CDR3 consists of 14 residues. CDR3 nucleotides: TGTGCCAGCAAACGAGCGGGAGGCACCTACGAGCAGTACTTC. This sequence encodes CASKRAGGTYEQYF.

The rearrangement joins TRBV5-1 to TRBJ2-3; D not certain. Germline assignment: CDR1 SGHRS and CDR2 YFSETQ. This CDR3 spans 14 amino acids. The V end was cut by 6 bases, the J end by 0 bases, with 11 bases between. The CDR3 nucleotides read TGCGCCAGCACTTTCGGCGGCAGCACAGATACGCAGTATTTT. It encodes CASTFGGSTDTQYF. Supplemented by reference TRBV5-1 and TRBJ2-3, the full variable domain reads KAGVTQTPRYLIKTRGQQVTLSCSPISGHRSVSWYQQTPGQGLQFLFEYFSETQRNKGNFPGRFSGRQFSNSRSEMNVSTLELGDSALYLCASTFGGSTDTQYFGPGTRLTVL.

This clone turned up a few times. This chain uses TRBV9 with TRBJ1-5; D gene unclear. V shed 0 bases and J shed 8 bases, with 15 bases lying between them. This CDR3 is built from 15 residues. CDR1 is SGDLS and CDR2 is YYNGEE in the germline V gene. This CDR3 is CASSVAASPWEPQHF. The CDR3 nucleotides are TGTGCCAGCAGCGTAGCAGCGTCCCCTTGGGAGCCCCAGCATTTT.

CDR3 sequence (DNA): TGCGCCAGCAGCTTGGATTTCGGACTAGCAACGAGTGAGCAGTTCTTC. It is translated as CASSLDFGLATSEQFF. The V gene is TRBV5-1, the J gene TRBJ2-1; 8 bases are a match to TRBD2. The CDR3 is 16 amino acids. Germline CDR1 is SGHRS and CDR2 is YFSETQ. V shed 0 bases, J shed 9 bases, and the junction held 11 bases outside the gene matches.

This chain uses TRBV21-1 with TRBJ1-1; the table's TRBD1 call for D was not verified on the DNA. TRBV21-1 is a pseudogene locus. The CDR3 loop spans 13 amino acids. CDR3 sequence: CASSPLQGALAFF. For the CDR3, the DNA is TGTGCCAGCAGCCCGCTCCAGGGGGCTTTAGCTTTCTTT.

The chain couples TRBV21-1 to TRBJ2-7; TRBD1 is the table's D call and was not checked against the DNA. TRBV21-1 is tagged as a pseudogene. The CDR3 is made up of 17 amino acids. The DNA of the CDR3 is TGTGCCAGCAGCACCGGGCCAGGGGGGAGGACCTGCTACGAGCAGTACTTC. Translation: CASSTGPGGRTCYEQYF.

This chain joins TRBV4-2 and TRBJ2-2, with a weak D call TRBD2 (5 bases). V gave up 0 bases and J gave up 4 bases, with 12 bases separating them. The CDR3 is 16 residues long. Per germline, CDR1 LGHNA and CDR2 YNFKEQ. The CDR3 DNA reads TGTGCCAGCAGCCAAGACTGGGAGCCGGGCACCGGGGAGCTGTTTTTT. Its translation: CASSQDWEPGTGELFF.

The J gene is TRBJ2-6, the V gene TRBV5-1; TRBD1 is a possible D gene (5 bases). Trimming cost V 6 bases and J 4 bases, with 11 bases left between them. Germline CDR1 is SGHRS and CDR2 is YFSETQ. This CDR3 has 14 amino acids. CDR3 in DNA: TGCGCCAGCAATCAGGGATCGGGGGCCAACGTCCTGACTTTC. Translating gives CASNQGSGANVLTF.

This chain links TRBV30 with TRBJ1-6; TRBD1 matches 8 bases. Trimming took 4 bases from V and 0 from J; bases not matched to a gene: 17. The length of the CDR3 is 20 residues. Germline CDR1 GTSNPN, CDR2 SVGIG (reference sequence). The CDR3 here is CAWTPLGQGIRSSYNSPLHF. CDR3 nucleotides: TGTGCCTGGACTCCACTCGGACAGGGAATAAGGAGCTCCTATAATTCACCCCTCCACTTT.

This clone was seen a few times. CDR3 region: CASTQTGTGRPHYTF. The CDR3 nucleotides are TGTGCCAGCACACAGACCGGGACAGGGAGACCACACTACACCTTC. This chain uses TRBV25-1 with TRBJ1-2; 9 bases are a match to TRBD1. Germline V CDR1 and CDR2: MGHDK, SYGVNS. CDR3 length: 15 amino acids. With 7 bases clipped from V and 10 bases from J, the junction kept 16 bases outside the gene matches.

This clone was recorded once. The rearrangement joins TRBV20-1 to TRBJ2-5; D may be TRBD2 (6 bases). Germline V gene sequence: CDR1 DFQATT, CDR2 SNEGSKA (reference sequence). V was trimmed by 3 bases and J by 5 bases, leaving 13 bases between them. The CDR3 totals 13 residues. The CDR3 nucleotides read TGCAGTGCTAGTGTCCCCGCGGGGGAGACCCAGTACTTC. Translation: CSASVPAGETQYF.

The rearrangement uses TRBV15 and TRBJ2-3; D is perhaps TRBD2 (5 bases). Trimming stripped 5 bases from V and 3 bases from J, with 12 bases between. Germline CDR1 is LNHNV and CDR2 is YYDKDF (reference sequence). CDR3 length equals 14 residues. Here the CDR3 DNA reads TGTGCCACCAGCGGGAGTTCATTGACAGATACGCAGTATTTT. It codes for CATSGSSLTDTQYF.

The chain combines TRBV7-3 with TRBJ2-2; no reliable D call. This CDR3 has 14 amino acids. V was clipped by 2 bases and J by 0 bases, with 4 bases between them. The V gene's germline CDR1 is SGHTA and CDR2 FQGTGA. DNA for the CDR3: TGTGCCAGCAGCTTATTTACGAACACCGGGGAGCTGTTTTTT. Amino acids: CASSLFTNTGELFF. Drawing the rest from reference TRBV7-3 and TRBJ2-2, the complete variable domain is GAGVSQTPSNKVTEKGKYVELRCDPISGHTALYWYRQSLGQGPEFLIYFQGTGAADDSGLPNDRFFAVRPEGSVSTLKIQRTERGDSAVYLCASSLFTNTGELFFGEGSRLTVL.

The chain recombines TRBV19 with TRBJ1-5; D remains unclear. V gave up 4 bases and J gave up 3 bases, with 10 bases separating them. The CDR3 consists of 14 residues. Germline CDR1 is LNHDA and CDR2 is SQIVND (reference sequence). CDR3 residues: CASSTVVDNQPQHF. In nucleotides, the CDR3 is TGTGCCAGTAGTACGGTGGTTGACAATCAGCCCCAGCATTTT.